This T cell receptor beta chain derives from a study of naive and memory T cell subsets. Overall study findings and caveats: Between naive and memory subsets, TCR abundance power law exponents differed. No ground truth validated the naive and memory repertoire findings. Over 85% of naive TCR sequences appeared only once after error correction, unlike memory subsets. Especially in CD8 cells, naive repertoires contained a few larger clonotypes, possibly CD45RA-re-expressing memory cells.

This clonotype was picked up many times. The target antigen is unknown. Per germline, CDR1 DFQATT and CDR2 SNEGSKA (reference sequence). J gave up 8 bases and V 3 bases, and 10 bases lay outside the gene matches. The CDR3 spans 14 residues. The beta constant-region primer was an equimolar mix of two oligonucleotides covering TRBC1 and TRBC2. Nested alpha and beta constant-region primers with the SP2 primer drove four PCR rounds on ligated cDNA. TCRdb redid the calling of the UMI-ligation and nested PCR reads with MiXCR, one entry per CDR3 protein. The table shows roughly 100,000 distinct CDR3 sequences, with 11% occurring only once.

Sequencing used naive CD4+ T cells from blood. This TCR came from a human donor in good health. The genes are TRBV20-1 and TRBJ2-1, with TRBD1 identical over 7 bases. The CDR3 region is CSARTGRLGDEQFF. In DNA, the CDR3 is TGCAGTGCTAGGACAGGGCGCCTGGGGGATGAGCAGTTCTTC.